These 5 T cell receptor beta chains were all obtained from the same sample, sequenced in a study of blood T cell repertoires in COVID-19. The assay was immunoSEQ multiplex PCR, and TCRdb's table has in-frame clones only and misses some. Here the sample spans approximately 12,000 clones, about 90% being singletons. The specimen sequenced was peripheral blood. These receptor sequences come from a human donor in a cohort sampled during active COVID-19.

The chain combines TRBV6-2 or TRBV6-3 with TRBJ2-1; TRBD2 matches at 12 bases. The germline gives CDR1 MNHEY, CDR2 SVGEGT. This CDR3 has 15 amino acids. V lost 5 bases, J lost 4 bases, and 3 bases stayed unmatched. DNA for the CDR3: TGTGCCAGCAGTGCCGGGACTAGCGGGTACAATGAGCAGTTCTTC. Protein product: CASSAGTSGYNEQFF.

This chain links TRBV7-9 with TRBJ2-3; TRBD2 might be the D (6 bases). CDR3 length equals 17 residues. The V gene's germline CDR1 is SEHNR and CDR2 FQNEAQ (reference sequence). The V end was cut by 0 bases, the J end by 0 bases, with 13 bases between. CDR3 bases: TGTGCCAGCAGCTTAGCGCGAGGGCGGGGTAGCACAGATACGCAGTATTTT. Its protein is CASSLARGRGSTDTQYF.

CDR3 sequence reads: CASLETGEETQYF. In DNA form, the CDR3 reads TGTGCCAGTCTTGAGACAGGGGAAGAGACCCAGTACTTC. The chain is built from TRBV3-1 (or the pseudogene TRBV3-2) and TRBJ2-5, with 8 positions matching TRBD1. The CDR3 has 13 amino acids. Germline V lookup: CDR1 LGHDT, CDR2 YNNKEL (reference sequence). Losses at the gene ends were 9 bases for V and 3 bases for J; bases not matched to a gene: 6.

This clone was picked up one time. The chain has TRBV11-2 and TRBJ2-5; 7 bases map to TRBD2. J was trimmed by 9 bases and V by 0 bases; bases with no gene match: 10. Looked up from germline, CDR1 is SGHAT and CDR2 is FQNNGV. The CDR3 spans 15 residues. The CDR3 DNA is TGTGCCAGCAGCTTAGATCTCGGGGCCGCGGGGGCCCAGTACTTC. The encoded protein is CASSLDLGAAGAQYF. The full variable domain, rest sourced from reference TRBV11-2 and TRBJ2-5, is EAGVAQSPRYKIIEKRQSVAFWCNPISGHATLYWYQQILGQGPKLLIQFQNNGVVDDSQLPKDRFSAERLKGVDSTLKIQPAKLEDSAVYLCASSLDLGAAGAQYFGPGTRLLVL.

The V and J genes are TRBV28 and TRBJ1-5, with D possibly TRBD1 on 5 matching bases. Trimming pared 4 bases from V and 2 bases from J, leaving 12 bases between. Germline V CDR1 and CDR2: MDHEN, SYDVKM. CDR3 length equals 15 residues. CDR3 nucleotides: TGTGCCAGCAGTTCCGCGGGACTCCGCAATCAGCCCCAGCATTTT. This gives the protein CASSSAGLRNQPQHF.